This T cell receptor (beta chain) was sequenced for a study of CD4 T cell repertoires in COVID-19 (dated by TCRdb to 2020 to 2022). With respect to the entire study: To analyze cross-reactivity, CFSE-low cells were expanded with IL-2 for approximately nine days and then labeled again and restimulated with spike proteins from other coronaviruses. In COVID-19-recovered individuals, the study described naturally processed CD4+ T cell responses to SARS-CoV-2 spike and nucleoprotein and used TCR Vbeta sequencing to evaluate clonal composition. Subset-level TCR Vbeta repertoire analysis of SARS-CoV-2-reactive T cells was performed in a few recovered individuals.

For CDR1 and CDR2, the germline V gene lists SGHRS and YFSETQ. The CDR3 measures 15 amino acids from cysteine to phenylalanine. The CDR3 DNA has 45 bases and is translated from base 1. From V the trimming removes 7 bases and from J it removes 5 bases, while the gene matches leave 7 bases of the junction unaccounted for. As to this clone: The antigen it binds to is not known. No much larger clone exists at a distance of one base, and base qualities are not known.

Broad study findings and their caveats: Several of the most expanded SARS-CoV-2-reactive clonotypes were present in two or all three memory subsets, which suggests intraclonal diversification. Between about 6.5 and 27% of SARS-CoV-2 clonotypes were also detected in secondary cultures stimulated with SARS-CoV and/or HKU1 spike, a finding consistent with cross-reactivity.

The time point label of this sample denotes: sample from a COVID-19-recovered individual after infection. The donors were patients who had gone through COVID-19 ranging from mild to severe and had recovered. Uncultured memory T cell samples were sequenced directly after ex vivo isolation. CD4+ total memory, central memory, effector memory and circulating T follicular helper cells were isolated from peripheral blood mononuclear cells. Library preparation was by the immunoSEQ multiplex PCR assay. The study's processing was this. The Chao-Jaccard similarity index and counts of shared clonotypes were used to quantify repertoire overlap between subsets. Held by TCRdb, this immuneACCESS table contains in-frame sequences only and omits some clones. Under half of the omission traces to an unresolved V gene where checked; the cause of the rest is unknown. V, J and clone size derive from that table, while D and trimming were established from the DNA sequence. The sample includes about 75,000 clones, with around four fifths observed a single time. Clones ranked in the top ten supply approximately 0.6% of the sample.

The starting material was CD4+ T cells from peripheral blood, obtained after recovery from COVID-19. Recombination joined TRBV5-1 with TRBJ2-3; 13 bases in the junction line up with TRBD2. This sequence was found in a human donor who had COVID-19. Here is the DNA: TGCGCCAGCGAATGGACTAGCGGGAGTATAGATACGCAGTATTTT. The resulting protein is CASEWTSGSIDTQYF. The variable domain in full, with residues beyond the CDR3 obtained from the reference TRBV5-1 and TRBJ2-3 genes, is KAGVTQTPRYLIKTRGQQVTLSCSPISGHRSVSWYQQTPGQGLQFLFEYFSETQRNKGNFPGRFSGRQFSNSRSEMNVSTLELGDSALYLCASEWTSGSIDTQYFGPGTRLTVL.